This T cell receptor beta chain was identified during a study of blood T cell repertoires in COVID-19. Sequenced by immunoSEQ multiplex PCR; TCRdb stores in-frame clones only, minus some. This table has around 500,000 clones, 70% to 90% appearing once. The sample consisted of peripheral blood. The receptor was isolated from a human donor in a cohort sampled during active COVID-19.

CDR3 DNA: TGTGCCGCAGAGACAGGGCGGGGTTCACCCCTCCACTTT. It specifies CAAETGRGSPLHF. V is TRBV30 and J is TRBJ1-6; 7 bases agree with TRBD1. The CDR3 consists of 13 residues. The V gene's germline CDR1 is GTSNPN and CDR2 SVGIG (reference sequence). Losses at the gene ends were 8 bases for V and 9 bases for J; bases not matched to a gene: 10. Complete variable domain (other parts from reference TRBV30 and TRBJ1-6): SQTIHQWPATLVQPVGSPLSLECTVEGTSNPNLYWYRQAAGRGLQLLFYSVGIGQISSEVPQNLSASRPQDRQFILSSKKLLLSDSGFYLCAAETGRGSPLHFGNGTRLTVT.